This entry lists 18 T cell receptor beta chains sequenced from one sample in a study of shared clonotypes between healthy human individuals. Sequencing used immunoSEQ multiplex PCR; TCRdb keeps in-frame clones, though not all of them. The sample has some 350,000 clones, around 74% seen once. The sequencing sample was made of memory CD4+ T cells sorted from blood. Documented subset: CD45RA-negative fraction. Source of these receptors: a man aged 25-45 years in good health.

This clone has only a few counts. V and J are TRBV9 and TRBJ2-2; 11 positions agree with TRBD2. The V segment lost 6 bases and the J segment 5 bases; nucleotides outside the gene matches: 6. Germline V CDR1 and CDR2: SGDLS, YYNGEE. The CDR3 has 15 residues. In nucleotides, the CDR3 is TGTGCCAGCAAGACGGGACTAGCGGAGACCGGGGAGCTGTTTTTT. Protein: CASKTGLAETGELFF.

The chain joins TRBV11-2 to TRBJ2-2, with a tentative D call TRBD2 (5 bases). CDR1 is SGHAT, CDR2 FQNNGV, per germline. The CDR3 is 17 residues long. V was pared by 3 bases and J by 6 bases, with 20 bases between. The CDR3 reads CASSFLQRAVSAGELFF. Here the CDR3 DNA reads TGTGCCAGCAGCTTCCTACAGAGGGCAGTTTCCGCCGGGGAGCTGTTTTTT.

The chain has TRBV19 and TRBJ2-5; weak D call: TRBD2 (5 bases). V was trimmed by 5 bases and J by 5 bases, leaving 15 bases between them. Per the germline V gene, CDR1 is LNHDA and CDR2 is SQIVND (reference sequence). This CDR3 has 14 amino acids. CDR3 protein: CASSLGALRETQYF. The CDR3 bases are TGTGCCAGTAGTTTGGGAGCGTTGAGGGAGACCCAGTACTTC.

This clone was counted once. The rearrangement links TRBV2 to TRBJ2-7; 8 bases align to TRBD1. The CDR3 length is 15 residues. Trimming at V came to 1 base and at J to 5 bases, leaving 7 bases not matched to a gene. Looked up from germline, CDR1 is SNHLY and CDR2 is FYNNEI. This CDR3 is CASSEGGQGSHEQYF. CDR3 nucleotide sequence: TGTGCCAGCAGTGAAGGAGGACAGGGTAGCCACGAGCAGTACTTC.

The chain recombines TRBV5-3 with TRBJ2-2; no clear D gene. TRBV5-3 belongs to the ORF category, with a function that is uncertain. CDR3 size: 13 residues. Trimming pared 5 bases from V and 4 bases from J, leaving 9 bases between. CDR3 residues: CARRSKGTGELFF. The CDR3 bases are TGTGCCAGAAGGTCAAAGGGCACCGGGGAGCTGTTTTTT.

The chain couples TRBV14 to TRBJ2-1; 10 bases align to TRBD2. CDR1 and CDR2 (germline): SGHDN, FVKESK. This CDR3 is 15 amino acids long. The V gene end was trimmed by 5 bases and the J gene end by 3 bases; junction bases not matched to a gene: 4. The CDR3, as DNA: TGTGCCAGCAGCTTTGGACTAGCGGACTACAATGAGCAGTTCTTC. Encoded protein: CASSFGLADYNEQFF.

This sequence joins TRBV6-1 and TRBJ1-1, with TRBD1 identical over 7 bases. With 6 bases clipped from V and 1 base from J, the junction kept 17 bases outside the gene matches. The CDR3 is 18 amino acids. Germline V gene sequence: CDR1 MNHNS, CDR2 SASEGT. The CDR3 region is CASSEQKITGASNTEAFF. As DNA, the CDR3 is TGTGCCAGCAGCGAACAAAAGATCACAGGGGCGTCGAACACTGAAGCTTTCTTT.

This chain joins TRBV10-3 and TRBJ1-2; 7 bases align to TRBD1. The CDR3 covers 17 residues. The V and J ends lost 2 bases and 9 bases, in that order; junction bases with no gene match: 18. Germline values: CDR1 ENHRY, CDR2 SYGVKD. The CDR3: CAISEQGTATITESYTF. The CDR3 DNA reads as TGTGCCATCAGTGAGCAAGGGACAGCCACCATCACCGAAAGCTACACCTTC.

This clone came up a few times. This chain links TRBV6-1 with TRBJ2-2; perhaps TRBD1 as D (5 bases). Germline assignment: CDR1 MNHNS and CDR2 SASEGT. The CDR3 is made up of 15 amino acids. The V end lost 4 bases, the J end lost 4 bases, and 13 bases lay between the germline ends. CDR3 in DNA: TGTGCCAGCAGTGTGGCCAGTGGGGCCACCGGGGAGCTGTTTTTT. Translation gives CASSVASGATGELFF.

This clone was found many times. The rearrangement uses TRBV2 and TRBJ1-5, with D tentatively TRBD1 (6 bases). The CDR3 extends over 13 amino acids. Trimming removed 8 bases from V and 3 bases from J, with 11 bases in between. Germline V gene sequence: CDR1 SNHLY, CDR2 FYNNEI. CDR3 nucleotide sequence: TGTGCCAGCGCCGGACAGTACAATCAGCCCCAGCATTTT. Translating it yields CASAGQYNQPQHF.

This chain links TRBV5-1 with TRBJ2-6, with D possibly TRBD2 on 6 matching bases. The CDR3 runs 17 residues. Germline V gene sequence: CDR1 SGHRS, CDR2 YFSETQ. Trimming pared 2 bases from V and 0 bases from J, leaving 12 bases between. The CDR3 coding sequence is TGCGCCAGCAGCTTCGGGAGTCCTGGCTCTGGGGCCAACGTCCTGACTTTC. Translating it yields CASSFGSPGSGANVLTF.

This clone turned up a few times. The chain joins TRBV4-3 to TRBJ1-2; 9 nucleotides agree with TRBD1. V was pared by 3 bases and J by 4 bases, with 12 bases of the junction left unmatched. Germline CDR1 is LGHNA and CDR2 is YSLEER. The CDR3 length is 17 residues. CDR3 bases: TGCGCCAGCAGCCACGCCCGGGGACAGGGAGATGTCTATGGCTACACCTTC. It is translated as CASSHARGQGDVYGYTF.

The chain links TRBV28 to TRBJ2-3; 10 nucleotides match TRBD2. Germline V gene lookup returns CDR1 MDHEN and CDR2 SYDVKM. The CDR3 sequence is 16 residues long. V shed 5 bases, J shed 6 bases, and the junction held 11 bases outside the gene matches. CDR3 coding DNA: TGTGCCAGCAGTGTATCTAGCGGGAGTTACTCGGATACGCAGTATTTT. Translating gives CASSVSSGSYSDTQYF.

The chain recombines TRBV29-1 with TRBJ1-2, with D hard to call. V was clipped by 8 bases and J by 4 bases, with 14 bases between them. The CDR3 is 12 residues long. Germline CDR1 SQVTM, CDR2 ANQGSEA. The CDR3 coding sequence is TGCAGCACTCGCCTAAACTCCTATGGCTACACCTTC. Amino acids: CSTRLNSYGYTF. Full variable domain (outside the CDR3, taken from reference TRBV29-1 and TRBJ1-2): SAVISQKPSRDICQRGTSLTIQCQVDSQVTMMFWYRQQPGQSLTLIATANQGSEATYESGFVIDKFPISRPNLTFSTLTVSNMSPEDSSIYLCSTRLNSYGYTFGSGTRLTVV.

This chain connects TRBV14 to TRBJ2-5; D not certain. Trimming cost V 4 bases and J 0 bases, with 6 bases left between them. From germline, CDR1 is SGHDN and CDR2 FVKESK. CDR3 size: 13 residues. The CDR3 sequence is CASSRSYQETQYF. CDR3 bases: TGTGCCAGCAGCCGTAGTTACCAAGAGACCCAGTACTTC.

Here the CDR3 reads CASRSTSGSTDTQYF. The CDR3, as DNA: TGTGCCAGCAGGTCAACTAGCGGATCCACAGATACGCAGTATTTT. J is TRBJ2-3 and V is TRBV5-4; 8 positions match TRBD2. J lost 2 bases, V lost 5 bases, and 7 bases had no gene match. Germline V gene data show CDR1 as SGHNT and CDR2 as YYREEE (reference sequence). The CDR3 consists of 15 residues.

The chain is built from TRBV7-9 and TRBJ2-7, with 7 bases matching TRBD2. The J segment lost 6 bases and the V segment lost 2 bases, leaving 4 bases of the junction unmatched. Germline CDR1 reads SEHNR; CDR2 reads FQNEAQ (reference sequence). This CDR3 has 13 amino acids. The CDR3 bases are TGTGCCAGCAGCTTAATAGCTAGCGGCGAGCAGTACTTC. Translation gives CASSLIASGEQYF.

Only a few counts were recorded for this clone. The chain recombines TRBV5-6 with TRBJ1-4; D is perhaps TRBD1 (6 bases). V lost 4 bases to trimming and J lost 0 bases, with 13 bases between them. CDR3 size: 16 residues. Per germline, CDR1 SGHDT and CDR2 YYEEEE. In DNA, the CDR3 is TGTGCCAGCAGCCTGGGGGGCATCTCAACTAATGAAAAACTGTTTTTT. This sequence encodes CASSLGGISTNEKLFF.